This entry lists 25 T cell receptor beta chains sequenced from one sample in a study of control samples from healthy donors and cancer patients. Sequencing was performed with immunoSEQ multiplex PCR; in TCRdb, only in-frame clones are kept and a portion is missing. The data show some 150,000 clones, over 90% seen once. The sequenced sample was blood. The receptors here all came from a man in his forties or fifties in good health.

DNA of the CDR3: TGTGCCAGCTCACCACCGGGGGACAGGTACACTGAAGCTTTCTTT. Translation: CASSPPGDRYTEAFF. The chain joins TRBV18 to TRBJ1-1; 8 bases align to TRBD1. J gave up 3 bases and V 0 bases, and 3 bases lay outside the gene matches. Germline V CDR1 and CDR2: KGHSH, LQKENI. CDR3 length: 15 amino acids.

The genes are TRBV6-4 and TRBJ2-3; no firm D call. The CDR3 is 13 amino acids. Deletions cut 0 bases from V and 6 bases from J, with 7 bases between. CDR1 is MRHNA and CDR2 is SNTAGT in the germline V gene. CDR3 in DNA: TGTGCCAGCAGTGACTCGAGAGGCGATACGCAGTATTTT. Its translation is CASSDSRGDTQYF.

This clone was found once. The chain joins TRBV10-3 to TRBJ2-7, with unresolved D. V was trimmed by 4 bases and J by 3 bases, leaving 13 bases between them. This CDR3 comprises 14 residues. In germline, CDR1 is ENHRY, CDR2 SYGVKD. The CDR3 DNA is TGTGCCATCAGTGCCCCTCTAGGGCTCTACGAGCAGTACTTC. Amino acid sequence: CAISAPLGLYEQYF.

The rearrangement joins TRBV7-2 to TRBJ1-1; no clear D gene. Germline-derived CDR1 and CDR2 are SGHTA and FQGNSA. V was shortened by 5 bases and J by 0 bases, with 7 bases between the two germline ends. This CDR3 has 13 residues. The CDR3 spells CASSRMVNTEAFF. CDR3 nucleotide sequence: TGTGCCAGCAGCCGGATGGTGAACACTGAAGCTTTCTTT.

This chain links TRBV19 with TRBJ2-1; 9 bases match TRBD2. Germline V CDR1 and CDR2: LNHDA, SQIVND (reference sequence). The ends lost 2 bases at V and 4 bases at J; junction bases unmatched: 6. CDR3 size: 16 residues. The CDR3 region has the DNA TGTGCCAGTAGTATAAGAGCGGGAGGTACATACAATGAGCAGTTCTTC. Translating gives CASSIRAGGTYNEQFF.

A single count supports this clone. The chain joins TRBV11-2 to TRBJ1-2, with 7 bases identical to TRBD1. The CDR3 is 15 amino acids. J lost 4 bases, V lost 1 base, and 6 bases had no gene match. CDR1 and CDR2 from the germline V gene are SGHAT and FQNNGV. This CDR3 reads CASSLVAGTAYGYTF. CDR3 DNA sequence: TGTGCCAGCAGCTTAGTTGCCGGGACAGCCTATGGCTACACCTTC.

This sequence joins TRBV7-9 and TRBJ2-7, with D perhaps matching TRBD2 (5 bases). The CDR3 spans 14 residues. V was trimmed by 10 bases and J by 3 bases, leaving 19 bases between them. Germline-derived CDR1 and CDR2 are SEHNR and FQNEAQ (reference sequence). CDR3 loop: CAIPPGRVGYEQYF. As DNA, the CDR3 is TGTGCCATCCCCCCGGGGAGAGTGGGCTACGAGCAGTACTTC.

The J gene is TRBJ2-7, the V gene TRBV30; maybe TRBD2 (10 bases). Germline CDR1 is GTSNPN and CDR2 is SVGIG (reference sequence). The V gene lost 1 base and the J gene lost 2 bases, with 27 bases spanning the gap. The CDR3 has 19 residues. This CDR3 reads CAWSGQGVWGTSGTYEQYF. The CDR3 DNA sequence: TGTGCCTGGAGTGGACAGGGGGTCTGGGGAACTAGCGGGACCTACGAGCAGTACTTC.

This rearrangement joins TRBV14 to TRBJ2-7; the D is unclear. Germline CDR1 and CDR2: SGHDN and FVKESK. The CDR3 has 15 amino acids. The ends were cut back, 0 bases at V and 0 bases at J, with 9 bases in the middle. CDR3 DNA sequence: TGTGCCAGCAGCCAAGAAGGCCAGCCCTCCTACGAGCAGTACTTC. Its protein is CASSQEGQPSYEQYF.

The V gene is TRBV5-5, the J gene TRBJ1-1; D is perhaps TRBD1 (6 bases). Germline loops: CDR1 SGHKS, CDR2 YYEKEE (reference sequence). Trimming removed 4 bases at V and 4 bases at J, with 14 bases between. CDR3 length: 14 amino acids. DNA of the CDR3: TGTGCCAGCAGCCCGGGGGGGGCCGGCACTGAAGCTTTCTTT. Residues: CASSPGGAGTEAFF.

V gene TRBV9 combines with J gene TRBJ1-2; possibly TRBD1 for D (5 bases). The germline V gene encodes CDR1 SGDLS and CDR2 YYNGEE. The CDR3 runs to 14 residues. V lost 0 bases to trimming and J lost 4 bases, with 10 bases between them. The CDR3 here is CASSVGGDGYGYTF. CDR3 sequence (DNA): TGTGCCAGCAGCGTAGGGGGGGACGGCTATGGCTACACCTTC.

The chain joins TRBV15 to TRBJ1-2; D perhaps matches TRBD1 (6 bases). The CDR3 consists of 17 residues. V was shortened by 5 bases and J by 1 base, with 20 bases between the two germline ends. Germline V gene lookup returns CDR1 LNHNV and CDR2 YYDKDF (reference sequence). CDR3 protein: CATSPQGRGSYNYGYTF. In nucleotides, the CDR3 is TGTGCCACCAGCCCTCAAGGGAGGGGGTCGTATAACTATGGCTACACCTTC.

The chain uses TRBV27 and TRBJ1-5; no reliable D call. There are 13 residues in the CDR3. CDR1 and CDR2 from the germline V gene are MNHEY and SMNVEV (reference sequence). V was shortened by 5 bases and J by 5 bases, with 10 bases between the two germline ends. The CDR3 spells CASSLSHYQPQHF. CDR3 in DNA: TGTGCCAGCAGTCTCTCCCATTATCAGCCCCAGCATTTT.

The chain combines TRBV20-1 with TRBJ2-7, with D uncertain. CDR3 length: 15 residues. With 3 bases removed from V and 2 bases from J, the gap between germline ends came to 17 bases. Germline V gene data show CDR1 as DFQATT and CDR2 as SNEGSKA (reference sequence). CDR3 region: CSASPMVSSPYEQYF. The CDR3, as DNA: TGCAGTGCTAGTCCTATGGTCAGTTCTCCCTACGAGCAGTACTTC.

The chain links TRBV5-4 to TRBJ2-3, with 8 bases matching TRBD2. The germline gives CDR1 SGHNT, CDR2 YYREEE (reference sequence). With V trimmed by 0 bases and J by 3 bases, 6 bases remained unmatched. This CDR3 has 16 amino acids. CDR3 DNA: TGTGCCAGCAGCTTGGAAGCGGGAGAGGTGACAGATACGCAGTATTTT. Translation gives CASSLEAGEVTDTQYF.

The J gene is TRBJ1-1, the V gene TRBV3-1 (or the pseudogene TRBV3-2), with a possible D match to TRBD1 (6 bases). The CDR3 length is 17 residues. Trimming cost V 1 base and J 0 bases, with 15 bases left between them. Germline V gives CDR1 LGHDT, CDR2 YNNKEL (reference sequence). CDR3 protein: CASSQARARGMNTEAFF. The CDR3, as DNA: TGTGCCAGCAGCCAAGCTCGTGCGAGGGGGATGAACACTGAAGCTTTCTTT.

The V call is TRBV5-1, the J call TRBJ2-7; 8 positions match TRBD2. CDR3 size: 15 residues. Germline V gene lookup returns CDR1 SGHRS and CDR2 YFSETQ. V lost 2 bases and J lost 2; bases outside the gene matches: 6. CDR3 in DNA: TGCGCCAGCAGCTTTGGGAGCGGGAGTACCTACGAGCAGTACTTC. The encoded protein is CASSFGSGSTYEQYF. The full variable domain, rest sourced from reference TRBV5-1 and TRBJ2-7, is KAGVTQTPRYLIKTRGQQVTLSCSPISGHRSVSWYQQTPGQGLQFLFEYFSETQRNKGNFPGRFSGRQFSNSRSEMNVSTLELGDSALYLCASSFGSGSTYEQYFGPGTRLTVT.

The genes are TRBV5-1 and TRBJ2-1; 7 bases match TRBD1. The CDR3 loop spans 13 amino acids. After removal of 4 bases from V and 8 bases from J, the junction contained 6 bases not matched to a gene. In germline, CDR1 is SGHRS, CDR2 YFSETQ. The CDR3 bases are TGCGCCAGCAGCATGCTGACAGGGCATGAGCAGTTCTTC. Translating gives CASSMLTGHEQFF.

The CDR3: CASSVDVNTEAFF. The CDR3 region has the DNA TGTGCCAGCAGCGTAGATGTGAACACTGAAGCTTTCTTT. The chain couples TRBV9 to TRBJ1-1; unclear D gene. Germline CDR1 SGDLS, CDR2 YYNGEE. V was cut by 0 bases and J by 0 bases, with 3 bases left in between. The CDR3 is 13 residues long. The entire variable domain, with the rest obtained from reference TRBV9 and TRBJ1-1, is as follows: DSGVTQTPKHLITATGQRVTLRCSPRSGDLSVYWYQQSLDQGLQFLIQYYNGEERAKGNILERFSAQQFPDLHSELNLSSLELGDSALYFCASSVDVNTEAFFGQGTRLTVV.

The J gene is TRBJ2-5, the V gene TRBV27; D possibly corresponds to TRBD2 (5 bases). CDR3 size: 15 residues. Trimming took 1 base from V and 0 from J, leaving 9 bases between them. From germline, CDR1 is MNHEY and CDR2 SMNVEV (reference sequence). This CDR3 is CASSLLGANQETQYF. The CDR3 DNA follows: TGTGCCAGCAGTTTATTGGGAGCAAACCAAGAGACCCAGTACTTC.

This rearrangement joins TRBV6-2 or TRBV6-3 to TRBJ2-7, with a possible D match to TRBD2 (6 bases). From germline, CDR1 is MNHEY and CDR2 SVGEGT. V was clipped by 2 bases and J by 4 bases, with 15 bases between them. CDR3 length: 15 amino acids. The CDR3 loop is CASSYGSGLYYEQYF. DNA for the CDR3: TGTGCCAGCAGTTACGGGAGCGGGTTGTATTACGAGCAGTACTTC.

In its sample, this clone was seen once. The chain employs TRBV2 and TRBJ2-2, with D unresolved. Trimming shortened V by 8 bases and J by 1 base, and 8 bases separated the two germline ends. Germline V gives CDR1 SNHLY, CDR2 FYNNEI. The CDR3 totals 13 residues. The CDR3 reads CASGLLNTGELFF. The CDR3, as DNA: TGTGCCAGCGGGCTACTGAACACCGGGGAGCTGTTTTTT.

The genes are TRBV4-1 and TRBJ2-7, with 8 bases lining up with TRBD1. The CDR3 is 15 amino acids. The V and J ends lost 2 bases and 2 bases, in that order; junction bases with no gene match: 5. The germline gives CDR1 MGHRA, CDR2 YSYEKL. CDR3 in DNA: TGCGCCAGCAGCCAACGGACAGGGTCCCCCTACGAGCAGTACTTC. This translates into CASSQRTGSPYEQYF.

This clone was counted only a few times. This chain uses TRBV18 with TRBJ2-2, with D maybe TRBD2 (5 bases). The CDR3 is 15 residues long. V lost 4 bases to trimming and J lost 2 bases, with 11 bases between them. CDR1 KGHSH and CDR2 LQKENI come from the germline V gene. CDR3 region: CASSRGWTNTGELFF. The CDR3 nucleotides are TGTGCCAGCTCACGTGGATGGACTAACACCGGGGAGCTGTTTTTT.

In this sample, this clone turned up a few times. This chain joins TRBV27 and TRBJ2-1; tentative D call: TRBD2 (6 bases). Germline lookup yields CDR1 MNHEY and CDR2 SMNVEV (reference sequence). The V gene lost 5 bases and the J gene lost 4 bases, with 21 bases spanning the gap. The CDR3 is made up of 17 amino acids. The CDR3 coding sequence is TGTGCCAGCAGTAGAAGGACACTAGCCGAAATTTACAATGAGCAGTTCTTC. The encoded protein is CASSRRTLAEIYNEQFF.